This T cell receptor beta chain was identified during a study of T cells after yellow fever vaccination. General observations from the study: A small proportion of clonotypes was detected in both the CD4 and CD8 compartments.

MiXCR, applied by TCRdb to the 5' RACE reads, yields one record per CDR3 protein. Among a few hundred thousand distinct CDR3 sequences listed, about 4% were seen once. The V and J ends lost 7 bases and 4 bases, in that order; junction bases with no gene match: 10. Germline CDR1 is MDHEN and CDR2 is SYDVKM. This CDR3 region has 15 residues. This clonotype appeared many times. Its antigen is not known. The sample was PBMCs, taken 5 days after the yellow fever booster vaccination. The rearrangement links TRBV28 to TRBJ2-5; 9 positions agree with TRBD2. The TCR sequence derives from a man between 18 and 35 years old who received the YFV17D yellow fever vaccine. The CDR3 loop reads CASTPAGGRGETQYF. As DNA, the CDR3 is TGTGCCAGCACCCCTGCGGGGGGGCGAGGAGAGACCCAGTACTTC.